The clone carrying this TCR beta chain was seen a handful of times. The data are from a study of shared clonotypes between healthy human individuals. Study summary: Donor ages ranged 18 to 49 years: a couple of women, a few men.

The donor population consisted of healthy HIV-negative adults with no recent acute infections or vaccinations. The study drew all its donors from Caucasian adults living in Nashville, Tennessee. The table came from immunoSEQ multiplex PCR; TCRdb's copy has only in-frame clones and leaves some out. The sample carries hundreds of thousands of clones, just over 75% recorded once. V lost 2 bases and J lost 1, with 5 bases in between. Germline V gene lookup returns CDR1 SGHTA and CDR2 FQGTGA. The CDR3 extends over 13 amino acids. This sequence joins TRBV7-3 and TRBJ2-5, with no clear D. The source is a middle-aged woman in good health. Some clones in this sample may be carry-over from other donors' samples. The sequencing sample was made of PBMCs. The CDR3: CASSLWGQETQYF. The CDR3 nucleotides read TGTGCCAGCAGCTTATGGGGCCAAGAGACCCAGTACTTC.